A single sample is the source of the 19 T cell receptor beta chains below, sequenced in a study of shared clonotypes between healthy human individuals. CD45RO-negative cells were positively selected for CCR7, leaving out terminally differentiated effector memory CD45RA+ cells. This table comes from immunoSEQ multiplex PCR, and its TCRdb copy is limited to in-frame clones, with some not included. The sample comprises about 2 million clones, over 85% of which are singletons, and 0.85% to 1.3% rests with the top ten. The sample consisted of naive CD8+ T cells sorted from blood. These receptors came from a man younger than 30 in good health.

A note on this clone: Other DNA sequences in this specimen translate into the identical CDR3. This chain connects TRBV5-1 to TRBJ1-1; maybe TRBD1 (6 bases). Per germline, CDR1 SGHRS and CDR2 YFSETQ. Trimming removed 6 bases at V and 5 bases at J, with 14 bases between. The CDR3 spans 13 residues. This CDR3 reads CASTPTGITEAFF. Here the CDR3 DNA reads TGCGCCAGCACCCCAACAGGGATTACTGAAGCTTTCTTT.

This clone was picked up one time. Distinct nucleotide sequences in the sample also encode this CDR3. CDR3 coding DNA: TGTGCCAGCAGCTGGGGGACAGGGGGTTACGAGCAGTACTTC. Translation: CASSWGTGGYEQYF. This chain links TRBV5-6 with TRBJ2-7; 11 positions agree with TRBD1. Unmatched junction bases numbered 3, after V lost 3 bases and J lost 4 bases. The CDR3 is 14 amino acids. CDR1 is SGHDT and CDR2 is YYEEEE in the germline V gene.

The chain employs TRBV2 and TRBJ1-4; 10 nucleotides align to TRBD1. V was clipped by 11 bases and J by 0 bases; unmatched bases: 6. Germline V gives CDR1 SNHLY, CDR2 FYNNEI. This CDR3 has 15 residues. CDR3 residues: CAAGQGIATNEKLFF. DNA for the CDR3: TGTGCCGCGGGACAGGGGATTGCAACTAATGAAAAACTGTTTTTT. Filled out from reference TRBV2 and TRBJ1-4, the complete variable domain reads EPEVTQTPSHQVTQMGQEVILRCVPISNHLYFYWYRQILGQKVEFLVSFYNNEISEKSEIFDDQFSVERPDGSNFTLKIRSTKLEDSAMYFCAAGQGIATNEKLFFGSGTQLSVL.

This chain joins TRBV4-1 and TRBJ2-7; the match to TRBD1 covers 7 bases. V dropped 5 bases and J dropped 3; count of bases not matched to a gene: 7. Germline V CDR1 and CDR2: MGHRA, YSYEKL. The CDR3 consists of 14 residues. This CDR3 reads CASSLEGADYEQYF. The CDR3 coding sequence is TGCGCCAGCAGCTTAGAGGGGGCGGACTACGAGCAGTACTTC.

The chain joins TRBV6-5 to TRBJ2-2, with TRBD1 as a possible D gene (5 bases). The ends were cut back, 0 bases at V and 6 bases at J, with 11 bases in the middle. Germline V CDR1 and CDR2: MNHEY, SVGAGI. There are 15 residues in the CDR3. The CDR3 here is CASSYSPLGAGELFF. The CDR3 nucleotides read TGTGCCAGCAGTTACTCGCCTTTAGGGGCCGGGGAGCTGTTTTTT.

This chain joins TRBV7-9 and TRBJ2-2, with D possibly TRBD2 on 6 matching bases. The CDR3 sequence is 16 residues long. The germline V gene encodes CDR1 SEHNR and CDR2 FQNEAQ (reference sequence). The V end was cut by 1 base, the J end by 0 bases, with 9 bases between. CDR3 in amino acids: CASSLGGLTNTGELFF. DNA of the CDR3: TGTGCCAGCAGCTTAGGGGGACTGACGAACACCGGGGAGCTGTTTTTT.

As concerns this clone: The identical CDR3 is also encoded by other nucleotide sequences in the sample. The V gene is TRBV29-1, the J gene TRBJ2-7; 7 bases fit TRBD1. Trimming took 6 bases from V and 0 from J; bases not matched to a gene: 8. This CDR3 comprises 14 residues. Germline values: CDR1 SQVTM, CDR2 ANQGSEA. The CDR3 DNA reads TGCAGCGTCATAGACAGGGACAGCTCCTACGAGCAGTACTTC. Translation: CSVIDRDSSYEQYF.

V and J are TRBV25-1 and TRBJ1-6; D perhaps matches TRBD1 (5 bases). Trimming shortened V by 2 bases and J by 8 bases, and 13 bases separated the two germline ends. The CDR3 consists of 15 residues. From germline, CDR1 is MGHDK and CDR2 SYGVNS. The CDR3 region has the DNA TGTGCCAGCAGTGAACGGGGGGTTGGGGATTCACCCCTCCACTTT. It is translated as CASSERGVGDSPLHF.

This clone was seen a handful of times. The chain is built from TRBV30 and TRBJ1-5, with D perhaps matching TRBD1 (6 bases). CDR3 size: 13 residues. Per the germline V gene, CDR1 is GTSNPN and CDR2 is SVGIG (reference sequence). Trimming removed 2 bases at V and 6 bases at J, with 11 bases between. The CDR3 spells CAWSTTGSQPQHF. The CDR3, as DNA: TGTGCCTGGAGTACAACAGGGAGTCAGCCCCAGCATTTT. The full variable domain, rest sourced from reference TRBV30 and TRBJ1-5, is SQTIHQWPATLVQPVGSPLSLECTVEGTSNPNLYWYRQAAGRGLQLLFYSVGIGQISSEVPQNLSASRPQDRQFILSSKKLLLSDSGFYLCAWSTTGSQPQHFGDGTRLSIL.

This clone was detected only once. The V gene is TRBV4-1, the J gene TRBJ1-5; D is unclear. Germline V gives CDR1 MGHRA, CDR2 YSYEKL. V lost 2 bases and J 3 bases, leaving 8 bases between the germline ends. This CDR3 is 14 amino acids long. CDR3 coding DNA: TGCGCCAGCAGCCAAAACAAGGCCAATCAGCCCCAGCATTTT. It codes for CASSQNKANQPQHF.

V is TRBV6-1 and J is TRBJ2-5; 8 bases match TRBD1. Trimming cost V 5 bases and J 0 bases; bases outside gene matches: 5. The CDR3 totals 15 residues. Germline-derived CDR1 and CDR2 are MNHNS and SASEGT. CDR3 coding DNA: TGTGCCAGCAGTAGCCAGGGGGCGGACCAAGAGACCCAGTACTTC. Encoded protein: CASSSQGADQETQYF.

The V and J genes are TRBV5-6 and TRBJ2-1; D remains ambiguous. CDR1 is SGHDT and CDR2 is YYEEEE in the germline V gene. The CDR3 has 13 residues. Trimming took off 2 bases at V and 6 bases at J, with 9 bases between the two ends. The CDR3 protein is CASSFGPGNEQFF. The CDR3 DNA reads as TGTGCCAGCAGCTTCGGCCCTGGCAATGAGCAGTTCTTC.

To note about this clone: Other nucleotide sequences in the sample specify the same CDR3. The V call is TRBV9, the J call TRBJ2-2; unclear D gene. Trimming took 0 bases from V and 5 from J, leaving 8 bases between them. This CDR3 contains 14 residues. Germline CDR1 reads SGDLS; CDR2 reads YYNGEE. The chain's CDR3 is CASSVEGGTGELFF. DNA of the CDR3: TGTGCCAGCAGCGTAGAAGGTGGGACCGGGGAGCTGTTTTTT.

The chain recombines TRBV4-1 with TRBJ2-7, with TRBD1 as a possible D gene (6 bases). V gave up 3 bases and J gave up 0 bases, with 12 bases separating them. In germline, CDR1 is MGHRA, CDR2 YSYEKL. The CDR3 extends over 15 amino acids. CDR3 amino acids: CASSQVTGYSYEQYF. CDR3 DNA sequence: TGCGCCAGCAGCCAGGTAACAGGGTACTCCTACGAGCAGTACTTC.

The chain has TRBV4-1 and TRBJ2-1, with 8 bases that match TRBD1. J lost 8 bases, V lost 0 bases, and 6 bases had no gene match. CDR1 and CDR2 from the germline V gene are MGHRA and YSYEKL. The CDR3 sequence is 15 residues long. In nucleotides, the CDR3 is TGCGCCAGCAGCCAAGAGCAGGGGGCGCCGGATGAGCAGTTCTTC. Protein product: CASSQEQGAPDEQFF.

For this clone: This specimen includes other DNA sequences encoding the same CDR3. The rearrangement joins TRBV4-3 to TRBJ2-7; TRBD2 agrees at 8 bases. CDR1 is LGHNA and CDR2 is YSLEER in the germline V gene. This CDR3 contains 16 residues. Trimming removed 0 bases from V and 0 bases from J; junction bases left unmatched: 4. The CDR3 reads CASSQDSLAGSYEQYF. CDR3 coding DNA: TGCGCCAGCAGCCAAGACTCGCTAGCGGGCTCCTACGAGCAGTACTTC.

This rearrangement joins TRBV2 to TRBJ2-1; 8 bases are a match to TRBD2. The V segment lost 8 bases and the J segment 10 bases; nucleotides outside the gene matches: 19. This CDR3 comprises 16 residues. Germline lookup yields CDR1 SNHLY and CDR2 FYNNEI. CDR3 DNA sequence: TGTGCCAGCGACGTAACGGGACTAGAAGCCTTTGGGGAGCAGTTCTTC. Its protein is CASDVTGLEAFGEQFF. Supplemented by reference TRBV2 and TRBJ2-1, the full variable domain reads EPEVTQTPSHQVTQMGQEVILRCVPISNHLYFYWYRQILGQKVEFLVSFYNNEISEKSEIFDDQFSVERPDGSNFTLKIRSTKLEDSAMYFCASDVTGLEAFGEQFFGPGTRLTVL.

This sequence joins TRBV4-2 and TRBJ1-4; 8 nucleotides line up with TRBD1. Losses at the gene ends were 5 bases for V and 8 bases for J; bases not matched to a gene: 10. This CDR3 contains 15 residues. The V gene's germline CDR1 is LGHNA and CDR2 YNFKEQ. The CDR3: CASSEDREGEEKLFF. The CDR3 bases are TGTGCCAGCAGCGAGGACAGGGAGGGAGAGGAAAAACTGTTTTTT.

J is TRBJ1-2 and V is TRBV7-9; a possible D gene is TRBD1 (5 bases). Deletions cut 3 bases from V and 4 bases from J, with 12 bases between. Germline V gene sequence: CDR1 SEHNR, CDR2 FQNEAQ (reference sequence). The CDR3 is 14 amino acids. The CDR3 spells CASSLQGDPYGYTF. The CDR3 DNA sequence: TGTGCCAGCAGCTTGCAAGGGGATCCCTATGGCTACACCTTC.